Shown below are 11 T cell receptor beta chains from a single sample sequenced in a study of blood T cell repertoires in COVID-19. The data were produced by immunoSEQ multiplex PCR, yet TCRdb's version contains in-frame clones alone and is incomplete. The sample shows 200,000 to 250,000 clones, about 76% of them seen only once. The sample was PBMCs or T cells enriched from blood (not recorded which). These receptors were collected from a woman aged 50 to 65 with acute COVID-19.

The rearrangement uses TRBV24-1 and TRBJ2-2; TRBD2 might be the D (6 bases). The germline V gene encodes CDR1 KGHDR and CDR2 SFDVKD. V gave up 6 bases and J gave up 4 bases, with 11 bases separating them. The CDR3 is 14 amino acids. The CDR3 protein is CATSLGRRTGELFF. DNA for the CDR3: TGTGCCACCAGTTTGGGGAGGCGCACCGGGGAGCTGTTTTTT.

The chain combines TRBV7-8 with TRBJ1-4; D perhaps matches TRBD1 (5 bases). The CDR3 loop spans 14 amino acids. Germline V CDR1 and CDR2: SGHVS, FQNEAQ. Trimming cost V 4 bases and J 0 bases, with 6 bases left between them. CDR3 in DNA: TGTGCCAGCAGCTGGGGCGCAACTAATGAAAAACTGTTTTTT. Amino acids: CASSWGATNEKLFF.

Many counts were recorded for this clone. The rearrangement uses TRBV7-9 and TRBJ2-1; 9 nucleotides line up with TRBD2. Germline CDR1 reads SEHNR; CDR2 reads FQNEAQ (reference sequence). The CDR3 runs to 18 residues. The junction had 15 bases not matched to a gene; V was cut back by 1 base and J by 8 bases. The CDR3 loop is CASSLVLSTLAGRDEQFF. The CDR3 DNA is TGTGCCAGCAGCTTAGTCCTTAGTACGCTAGCGGGGAGAGATGAGCAGTTCTTC.

V is TRBV19 and J is TRBJ2-3, with D maybe TRBD2 (6 bases). CDR3 length equals 18 residues. Trimming shortened V by 3 bases and J by 1 base, and 20 bases separated the two germline ends. CDR1 LNHDA and CDR2 SQIVND come from the germline V gene (reference sequence). CDR3 DNA sequence: TGTGCCAGTAGTATCGGCGCCGGGAGAGGGTTTGGCACAGATACGCAGTATTTT. Protein product: CASSIGAGRGFGTDTQYF.

This rearrangement joins TRBV7-6 to TRBJ2-3; 11 positions match TRBD2. The CDR3 covers 17 residues. The germline CDR1 and CDR2 sequences are SGHVS and FNYEAQ. V was pared by 0 bases and J by 5 bases, with 7 bases of the junction left unmatched. As DNA, the CDR3 is TGTGCCAGCAGCTTAGCACTACTAGCGGGAGTAGGAGATACGCAGTATTTT. It encodes CASSLALLAGVGDTQYF.

The V gene is TRBV28, the J gene TRBJ1-2, with no clear D. The CDR3 has 14 residues. The V gene's germline CDR1 is MDHEN and CDR2 SYDVKM. Trimming stripped 2 bases from V and 9 bases from J, with 16 bases between. Written as DNA, the CDR3 is TGTGCCAGCAGTTTAACAGACACGGATATGTGCTACACCTTC. Residues: CASSLTDTDMCYTF.

This clone was detected once. This chain uses TRBV11-3 with TRBJ2-1; 7 positions match TRBD1. The CDR3 spans 15 residues. Germline lookup yields CDR1 SGHNT and CDR2 YENEEA. V was clipped by 3 bases and J by 6 bases; unmatched bases: 8. The CDR3 bases are TGTGCCAGCAGCTTGACAGGGTCCAGGCGCAATGAGCAGTTCTTC. Encoded protein: CASSLTGSRRNEQFF.

The gene calls are TRBV7-6 and TRBJ2-7, with D possibly TRBD1 on 6 matching bases. Per germline, CDR1 SGHVS and CDR2 FNYEAQ. Trimming took off 5 bases at V and 1 base at J, with 15 bases between the two ends. The CDR3 runs 15 residues. The CDR3 DNA reads as TGTGCCAGCAGCACTAACACAGGGCCTTCCTACGAGCAGTACTTC. Protein product: CASSTNTGPSYEQYF.

The chain carries TRBV2 and TRBJ2-3; 8 bases are shared with TRBD2. This CDR3 comprises 14 residues. The V gene's germline CDR1 is SNHLY and CDR2 FYNNEI. The junction had 4 bases not matched to a gene; V was cut back by 6 bases and J by 2 bases. The CDR3 is CASRRGDPTDTQYF. CDR3 sequence (DNA): TGTGCCAGCAGGCGGGGGGACCCCACAGATACGCAGTATTTT.

V gene TRBV28 combines with J gene TRBJ1-5; D unclear. V lost 8 bases and J lost 0, with 11 bases in between. The germline CDR1 and CDR2 sequences are MDHEN and SYDVKM. The CDR3 loop spans 14 amino acids. CDR3 nucleotides: TGTGCCAGCGGGCCGAAGGCTAGCAATCAGCCCCAGCATTTT. Amino acid sequence: CASGPKASNQPQHF.

As regards this clone: Its ends do not fully match the called genes, so a read error is possible. This chain uses TRBV7-2 with TRBJ2-7; 8 bases match TRBD1. Germline assignment: CDR1 SGHTA and CDR2 FQGNSA. The CDR3 loop spans 16 amino acids. Here the CDR3 DNA reads TGTGCCAGCAGCTTAGGGCCCGGACAGGGCTCCGACGAGCAGTACTTC. Translation gives CASSLGPGQGSDEQYF.